What follows are 25 T cell receptor beta chains derived from one specimen sequenced in a study of shared clonotypes between healthy human individuals (dated by TCRdb to about 2020). The library was made by the immunoSEQ multiplex PCR assay. TCRdb holds this immuneACCESS table with in-frame rearrangements only. Some clones are missing; in checked studies, unresolved V genes explain under half, and the rest has no known cause. In all, the sample holds 450,000 to 500,000 clones, and approximately 82% of those were seen once. The ten largest clonotypes hold around 12% of the sample. Sequences were obtained from PBMCs. The receptors derive from a woman aged 40 to 50 in good health. Some clones in this sample may be carry-over from other donors' samples.

The gene calls are TRBV27 and TRBJ2-7; D remains ambiguous. The CDR3 is made up of 14 amino acids. Between the trimmed V and J ends, which lost 8 bases and 9 bases, there was a span of 23 bases. The germline V gene has CDR1 MNHEY and CDR2 SMNVEV (reference sequence). The CDR3 DNA reads TGTGCCAGCTCCTCCGGCCTTGGCCCCACGGTGCAGTACTTC. Translation gives CASSSGLGPTVQYF.

Here the CDR3 reads CARSVPYEQYF. The CDR3 region has the DNA TGTGCCAGAAGCGTACCCTACGAGCAGTACTTC. V and J are TRBV5-3 and TRBJ2-7, with no clear D. TRBV5-3 is placed among ORFs of uncertain function. V dropped 4 bases and J dropped 2 bases, with 4 bases sitting between them. The CDR3 extends over 11 amino acids.

A remark on this clone: This specimen includes other DNA sequences encoding the same CDR3. The chain combines TRBV28 with TRBJ1-3, with D hard to call. CDR1 is MDHEN, CDR2 SYDVKM, per germline. This CDR3 contains 13 residues. V was shortened by 1 base and J by 2 bases, with 3 bases between the two germline ends. CDR3 sequence (DNA): TGTGCCAGCAGTTTATTAGCTGGAAACACCATATATTTT. It yields the protein CASSLLAGNTIYF.

V is TRBV28 and J is TRBJ1-2; TRBD1 is a possible D gene (6 bases). CDR1 is MDHEN, CDR2 SYDVKM, per germline. The CDR3 length is 13 residues. The ends were cut back, 6 bases at V and 4 bases at J, with 12 bases in the middle. CDR3 bases: TGTGCCAGCAGGGACAGATCTAGCTATGGCTACACCTTC. Protein product: CASRDRSSYGYTF.

As concerns this clone: Different DNA sequences within this sample yield the same CDR3. The rearrangement joins TRBV30 to TRBJ2-5; D unclear. This CDR3 has 13 amino acids. V lost 0 bases, J lost 7 bases, and 12 bases lay in between. CDR1 is GTSNPN and CDR2 is SVGIG in the germline V gene (reference sequence). This chain's CDR3 is CAWSVGLEGTQYF. Here the CDR3 DNA reads TGTGCCTGGAGTGTAGGCTTAGAAGGGACCCAGTACTTC. Together with reference TRBV30 and TRBJ2-5, the CDR3 gives the full variable domain: SQTIHQWPATLVQPVGSPLSLECTVEGTSNPNLYWYRQAAGRGLQLLFYSVGIGQISSEVPQNLSASRPQDRQFILSSKKLLLSDSGFYLCAWSVGLEGTQYFGPGTRLLVL.

This chain uses TRBV4-3 with TRBJ2-6, with no clear D. V gave up 0 bases and J gave up 0 bases, with 9 bases separating them. Germline assignment: CDR1 LGHNA and CDR2 YSLEER. The CDR3 is 17 residues long. The CDR3 loop reads CASSQDNSRSGANVLTF. In DNA, the CDR3 is TGCGCCAGCAGCCAAGATAATAGCCGCTCTGGGGCCAACGTCCTGACTTTC.

This chain connects TRBV7-2 to TRBJ2-7, with 8 bases fitting TRBD2. The CDR3 totals 17 residues. CDR1 and CDR2 (germline): SGHTA, FQGNSA. V was clipped by 1 base and J by 1 base; unmatched bases: 9. The DNA of the CDR3 is TGTGCCAGCAGCTTAGGGTGGAGAGCGGGAGCTTCCTACGAGCAGTACTTC. This translates into CASSLGWRAGASYEQYF.

The chain employs TRBV7-2 and TRBJ1-4; D might be TRBD1 (5 bases). The V end was cut by 6 bases, the J end by 3 bases, with 5 bases between. CDR3 length: 12 amino acids. Germline CDR1 is SGHTA and CDR2 is FQGNSA. CDR3 in DNA: TGTGCCAGCAGGACAGCTAATGAAAAACTGTTTTTT. Amino acids: CASRTANEKLFF.

CDR3 amino acids: CASSALLAGLSTDTQYF. The CDR3, as DNA: TGTGCCAGCAGTGCTCTACTAGCGGGGCTTAGCACAGATACGCAGTATTTT. The J gene is TRBJ2-3, the V gene TRBV2, with TRBD2 matching 10 bases. Losses at the gene ends were 4 bases for V and 0 bases for J; bases not matched to a gene: 7. The CDR3 runs 17 residues. The germline V gene encodes CDR1 SNHLY and CDR2 FYNNEI.

CDR3 DNA sequence: TGTGCCAGCAGCCGACTAGCGGGGGCCTCCTACGAGCAGTACTTC. This translates into CASSRLAGASYEQYF. V gene TRBV6-4 combines with J gene TRBJ2-7; TRBD2 matches at 12 bases. The CDR3 loop spans 15 amino acids. Trimming removed 6 bases from V and 0 bases from J; junction bases left unmatched: 3. Germline V gene data show CDR1 as MRHNA and CDR2 as SNTAGT.

Concerning this clone itself: This could be a read error, since a much larger clone is one nucleotide away. The chain is built from TRBV28 and TRBJ1-1; a possible D gene is TRBD1 (5 bases). CDR3 length equals 13 residues. Germline assignment: CDR1 MDHEN and CDR2 SYDVKM. DNA of the CDR3: TGTGCCAGCAGGGCCCAGGGATCCACTGAAGCTCTCTTT. This sequence encodes CASRAQGSTEALF.

The chain couples TRBV7-9 to TRBJ2-1, with 15 bases lining up with TRBD2. The CDR3 covers 19 residues. The germline V gene has CDR1 SEHNR and CDR2 FQNEAQ (reference sequence). The V and J ends lost 3 bases and 7 bases, in that order; junction bases with no gene match: 13. CDR3 sequence: CASSLPKIGTSGRRNEQFF. Here the CDR3 DNA reads TGTGCCAGCAGCTTGCCAAAAATCGGGACTAGCGGGAGGCGGAATGAGCAGTTCTTC. Filled out from reference TRBV7-9 and TRBJ2-1, the complete variable domain reads DTGVSQNPRHKITKRGQNVTFRCDPISEHNRLYWYRQTLGQGPEFLTYFQNEAQLEKSRLLSDRFSAERPKGSFSTLEIQRTEQGDSAMYLCASSLPKIGTSGRRNEQFFGPGTRLTVL.

The chain links TRBV2 to TRBJ2-7; tentative D call: TRBD1 (6 bases). CDR1 is SNHLY and CDR2 is FYNNEI in the germline V gene. V lost 0 bases and J lost 0, with 12 bases in between. The CDR3 runs 16 residues. The CDR3 is CASSEALIGGSYEQYF. The CDR3 DNA follows: TGTGCCAGCAGTGAAGCGCTTATAGGGGGCTCCTACGAGCAGTACTTC.

This clone has a handful of counts. In DNA form, the CDR3 reads TGTGCCACCAGCAGTGGGGCGACCCCCCATTACACTGAAGCTTTCTTT. Its protein is CATSSGATPHYTEAFF. The chain is built from TRBV15 and TRBJ1-1, with D perhaps matching TRBD1 (5 bases). The V gene lost 3 bases and the J gene lost 3 bases, with 17 bases spanning the gap. The CDR3 consists of 16 residues. Germline-derived CDR1 and CDR2 are LNHNV and YYDKDF (reference sequence).

The rearrangement joins TRBV19 to TRBJ2-7; TRBD2 matches at 7 bases. Unmatched junction bases numbered 9, after V lost 3 bases and J lost 7 bases. Germline CDR1 reads LNHDA; CDR2 reads SQIVND (reference sequence). This CDR3 has 14 amino acids. The CDR3 DNA sequence: TGTGCCAGTAGTATGGCGGGAGTGGGGCGAGAGCAGTACTTC. Protein: CASSMAGVGREQYF.

This clone was counted a few times. CDR3 residues: CASSQVADTQYF. The CDR3 DNA sequence: TGCGCCAGCAGCCAAGTGGCAGATACGCAGTATTTT. J is TRBJ2-3 and V is TRBV4-1; D not certain. V gave up 1 base and J gave up 4 bases, with 3 bases separating them. The germline gives CDR1 MGHRA, CDR2 YSYEKL. This CDR3 has 12 residues.

The rearrangement uses TRBV6-5 and TRBJ2-3; D remains ambiguous. The germline CDR1 and CDR2 sequences are MNHEY and SVGAGI. CDR3 size: 14 residues. V was pared by 0 bases and J by 4 bases, with 8 bases between. The CDR3 DNA reads TGTGCCAGCAGTTACTCGAGGAGAGCAGATACGCAGTATTTT. Translating gives CASSYSRRADTQYF.

V is TRBV7-9 and J is TRBJ1-1; 10 bases are shared with TRBD1. Trimming took 4 bases from V and 9 from J; bases not matched to a gene: 8. Germline CDR1 and CDR2: SEHNR and FQNEAQ (reference sequence). The CDR3 is made up of 14 amino acids. DNA of the CDR3: TGTGCCAGCAGCTCCCTTCTGGACAGGGGGAAAGCTTTCTTT. Amino acid sequence: CASSSLLDRGKAFF.

The rearrangement links TRBV30 to TRBJ1-2; 8 nucleotides match TRBD1. The CDR3 covers 13 residues. V lost 0 bases and J lost 7; bases outside the gene matches: 4. The germline V gene has CDR1 GTSNPN and CDR2 SVGIG (reference sequence). The CDR3 protein is CAWSVDRAVGYTF. The CDR3 DNA sequence: TGTGCCTGGAGTGTGGACAGGGCCGTTGGCTACACCTTC.

This clone has just a few counts. The chain joins TRBV4-1 to TRBJ1-1, with D hard to call. Germline assignment: CDR1 MGHRA and CDR2 YSYEKL. The CDR3 totals 15 residues. With 1 base removed from V and 5 bases from J, the gap between germline ends came to 14 bases. CDR3 protein: CASSQGGLGLTEAFF. In DNA form, the CDR3 reads TGCGCCAGCAGCCAAGGGGGTCTGGGGTTGACTGAAGCTTTCTTT.

The chain carries TRBV15 and TRBJ1-5; TRBD1 might be the D (5 bases). Germline assignment: CDR1 LNHNV and CDR2 YYDKDF (reference sequence). This CDR3 region has 16 residues. V was shortened by 0 bases and J by 7 bases, with 16 bases between the two germline ends. As DNA, the CDR3 is TGTGCCACCAGCAGAGATCGTGGGGCGCGGGACCAGCCCCAGCATTTT. This sequence encodes CATSRDRGARDQPQHF.

This clone was found many times. The genes are TRBV19 and TRBJ2-1; the D is unclear. V shed 7 bases and J shed 7 bases, with 20 bases lying between them. The CDR3 is made up of 15 amino acids. CDR1 is LNHDA and CDR2 is SQIVND in the germline V gene (reference sequence). Here the CDR3 reads CASTLGTMIDNEQFF. CDR3 bases: TGTGCCAGTACCCTGGGTACTATGATTGATAATGAGCAGTTCTTC.

This clone has only one observation. The J gene is TRBJ2-2, the V gene TRBV4-2; TRBD2 matches at 11 bases. Germline trimming cut 0 bases from V and 8 bases from J; bases unmatched to any gene: 23. The germline V gene has CDR1 LGHNA and CDR2 YNFKEQ. The CDR3 is 22 amino acids. CDR3 protein: CASSQDRAPRSSGRPRGGELFF. The CDR3 DNA reads TGTGCCAGCAGCCAAGATAGGGCGCCCCGGTCTAGCGGGAGGCCTAGGGGAGGGGAGCTGTTTTTT.

This clone was detected once. This chain uses TRBV19 with TRBJ2-5; 9 bases match TRBD1. The CDR3 length is 16 residues. The germline V gene has CDR1 LNHDA and CDR2 SQIVND (reference sequence). Germline trimming cut 3 bases from V and 6 bases from J; bases unmatched to any gene: 11. The CDR3: CASSIGTGGMKKTQYF. For the CDR3, the DNA is TGTGCCAGTAGTATCGGTACAGGGGGCATGAAGAAGACCCAGTACTTC.

The J gene is TRBJ2-1, the V gene TRBV9; unclear D gene. Per the germline V gene, CDR1 is SGDLS and CDR2 is YYNGEE. CDR3 length: 15 residues. The ends were cut back, 0 bases at V and 0 bases at J, with 7 bases in the middle. In DNA form, the CDR3 reads TGTGCCAGCAGCGTAGATTGGGGCTCCTACAATGAGCAGTTCTTC. Translation: CASSVDWGSYNEQFF.